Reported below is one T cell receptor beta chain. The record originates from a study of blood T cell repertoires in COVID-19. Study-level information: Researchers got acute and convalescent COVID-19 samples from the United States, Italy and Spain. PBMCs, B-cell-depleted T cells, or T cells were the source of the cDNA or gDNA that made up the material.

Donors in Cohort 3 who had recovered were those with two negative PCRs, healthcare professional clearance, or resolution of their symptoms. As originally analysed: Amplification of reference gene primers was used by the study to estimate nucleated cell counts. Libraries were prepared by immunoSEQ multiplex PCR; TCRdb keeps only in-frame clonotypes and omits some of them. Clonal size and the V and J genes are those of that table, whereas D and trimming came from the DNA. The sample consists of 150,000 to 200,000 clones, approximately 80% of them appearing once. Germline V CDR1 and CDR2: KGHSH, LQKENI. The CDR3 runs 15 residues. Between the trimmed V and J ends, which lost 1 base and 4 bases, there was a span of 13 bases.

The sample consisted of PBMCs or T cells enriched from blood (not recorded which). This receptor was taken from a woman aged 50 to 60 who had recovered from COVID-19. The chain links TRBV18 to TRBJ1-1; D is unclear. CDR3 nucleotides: TGTGCCAGCTCACCACGGGCAGCGGCAGTCACTGAAGCTTTCTTT. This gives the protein CASSPRAAAVTEAFF.